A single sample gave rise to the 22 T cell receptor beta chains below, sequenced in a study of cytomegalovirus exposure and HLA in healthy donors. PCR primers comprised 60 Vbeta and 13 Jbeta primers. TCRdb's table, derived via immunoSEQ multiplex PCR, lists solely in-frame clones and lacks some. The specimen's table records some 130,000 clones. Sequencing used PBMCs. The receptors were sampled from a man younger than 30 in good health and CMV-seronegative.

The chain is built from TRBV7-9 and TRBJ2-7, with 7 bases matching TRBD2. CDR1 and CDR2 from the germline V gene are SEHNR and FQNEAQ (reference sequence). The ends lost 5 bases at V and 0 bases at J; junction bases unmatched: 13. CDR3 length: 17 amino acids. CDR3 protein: CASSAPVGGFHSYEQYF. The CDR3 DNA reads TGTGCCAGCAGCGCGCCCGTGGGGGGGTTTCACTCCTACGAGCAGTACTTC.

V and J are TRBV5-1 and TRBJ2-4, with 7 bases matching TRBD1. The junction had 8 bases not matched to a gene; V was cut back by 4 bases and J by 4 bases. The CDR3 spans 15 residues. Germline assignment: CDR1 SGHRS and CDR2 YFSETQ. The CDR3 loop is CASSTPGTEKNIQYF. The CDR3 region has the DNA TGCGCCAGCAGCACGCCCGGGACAGAAAAAAACATTCAGTACTTC.

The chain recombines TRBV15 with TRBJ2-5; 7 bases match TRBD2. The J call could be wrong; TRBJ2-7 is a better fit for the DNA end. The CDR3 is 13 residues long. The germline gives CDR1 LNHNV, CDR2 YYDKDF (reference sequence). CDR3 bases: TGTGCCACCAGCACCAGCGGGGCCTACGAGCAGTACTTC. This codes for CATSTSGAYEQYF.

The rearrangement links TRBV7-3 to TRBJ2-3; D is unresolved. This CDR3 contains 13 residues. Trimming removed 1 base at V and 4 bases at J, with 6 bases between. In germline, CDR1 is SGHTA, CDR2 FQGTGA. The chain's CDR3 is CASSLNQADTQYF. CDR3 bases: TGTGCCAGCAGCTTAAACCAGGCAGATACGCAGTATTTT.

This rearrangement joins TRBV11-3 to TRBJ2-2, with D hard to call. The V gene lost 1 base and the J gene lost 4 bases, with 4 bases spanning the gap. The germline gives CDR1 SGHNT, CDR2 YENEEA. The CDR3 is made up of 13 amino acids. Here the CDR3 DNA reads TGTGCCAGCAGCTTAGCGGGCACCGGGGAGCTGTTTTTT. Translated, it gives CASSLAGTGELFF. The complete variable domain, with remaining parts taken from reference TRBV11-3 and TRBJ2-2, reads EAGVVQSPRYKIIEKKQPVAFWCNPISGHNTLYWYLQNLGQGPELLIRYENEEAVDDSQLPKDRFSAERLKGVDSTLKIQPAELGDSAVYLCASSLAGTGELFFGEGSRLTVL.

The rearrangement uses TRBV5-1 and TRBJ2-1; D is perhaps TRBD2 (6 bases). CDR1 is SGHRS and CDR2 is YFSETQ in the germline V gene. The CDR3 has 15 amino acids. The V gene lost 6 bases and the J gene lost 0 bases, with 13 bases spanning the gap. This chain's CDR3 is CASKTSEGSYNEQFF. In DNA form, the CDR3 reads TGCGCCAGCAAAACGTCGGAGGGCTCCTACAATGAGCAGTTCTTC.

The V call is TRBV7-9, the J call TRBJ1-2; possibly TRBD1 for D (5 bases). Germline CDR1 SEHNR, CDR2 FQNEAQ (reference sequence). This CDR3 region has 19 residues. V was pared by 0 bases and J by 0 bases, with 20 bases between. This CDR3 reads CASSLAGAGDLLTNYGYTF. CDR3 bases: TGTGCCAGCAGCTTAGCAGGGGCAGGAGACTTGCTGACTAACTATGGCTACACCTTC. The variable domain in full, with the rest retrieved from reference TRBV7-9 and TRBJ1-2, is DTGVSQNPRHKITKRGQNVTFRCDPISEHNRLYWYRQTLGQGPEFLTYFQNEAQLEKSRLLSDRFSAERPKGSFSTLEIQRTEQGDSAMYLCASSLAGAGDLLTNYGYTFGSGTRLTVV.

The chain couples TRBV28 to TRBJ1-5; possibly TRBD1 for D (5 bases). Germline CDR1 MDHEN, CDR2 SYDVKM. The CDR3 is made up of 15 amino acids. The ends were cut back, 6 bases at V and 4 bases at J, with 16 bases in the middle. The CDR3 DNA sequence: TGTGCCAGCAGACGGGGGTGGGAACAGAATCAGCCCCAGCATTTT. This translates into CASRRGWEQNQPQHF.

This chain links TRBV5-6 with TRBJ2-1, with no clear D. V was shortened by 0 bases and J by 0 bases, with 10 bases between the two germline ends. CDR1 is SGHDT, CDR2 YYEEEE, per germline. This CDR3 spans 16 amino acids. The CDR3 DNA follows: TGTGCCAGCAGCTTGGCCGGCCTAGGCTCCTACAATGAGCAGTTCTTC. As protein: CASSLAGLGSYNEQFF. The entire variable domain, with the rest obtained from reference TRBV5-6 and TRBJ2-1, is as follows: DAGVTQSPTHLIKTRGQQVTLRCSPKSGHDTVSWYQQALGQGPQFIFQYYEEEERQRGNFPDRFSGHQFPNYSSELNVNALLLGDSALYLCASSLAGLGSYNEQFFGPGTRLTVL.

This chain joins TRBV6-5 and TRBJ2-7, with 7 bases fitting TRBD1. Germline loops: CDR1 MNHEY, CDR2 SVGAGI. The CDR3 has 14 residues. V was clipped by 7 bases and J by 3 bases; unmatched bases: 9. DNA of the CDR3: TGTGCCAGCACTAAGGGACAGAGGGACTACGAGCAGTACTTC. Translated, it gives CASTKGQRDYEQYF.

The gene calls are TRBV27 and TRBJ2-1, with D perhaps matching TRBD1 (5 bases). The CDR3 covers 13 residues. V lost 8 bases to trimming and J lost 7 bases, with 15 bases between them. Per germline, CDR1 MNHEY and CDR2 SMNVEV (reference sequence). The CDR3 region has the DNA TGTGCCAGCGGGGCGGTTCGAAGGAATGAGCAGTTCTTC. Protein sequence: CASGAVRRNEQFF.

This chain's CDR3 is CASKEGNSREKLFF. CDR3 in DNA: TGTGCCAGCAAGGAGGGCAACTCGAGGGAAAAACTGTTTTTT. This sequence joins TRBV2 and TRBJ1-4; D is uncertain. V was pared by 7 bases and J by 8 bases, with 17 bases between. Germline V CDR1 and CDR2: SNHLY, FYNNEI. The CDR3 is 14 residues long.

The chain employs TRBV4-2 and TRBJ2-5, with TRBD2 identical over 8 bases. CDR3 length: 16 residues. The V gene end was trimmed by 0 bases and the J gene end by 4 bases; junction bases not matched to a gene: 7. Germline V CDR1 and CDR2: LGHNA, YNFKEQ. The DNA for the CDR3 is TGTGCCAGCAGCCAAGATCGGGGGGGGGCTCCAGAGACCCAGTACTTC. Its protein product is CASSQDRGGAPETQYF.

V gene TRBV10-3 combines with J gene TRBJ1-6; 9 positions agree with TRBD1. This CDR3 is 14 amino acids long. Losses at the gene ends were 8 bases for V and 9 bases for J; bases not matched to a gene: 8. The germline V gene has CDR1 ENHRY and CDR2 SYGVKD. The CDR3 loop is CAIGPGQGVSPLHF. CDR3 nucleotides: TGTGCCATCGGCCCGGGACAGGGAGTTTCACCCCTCCACTTT.

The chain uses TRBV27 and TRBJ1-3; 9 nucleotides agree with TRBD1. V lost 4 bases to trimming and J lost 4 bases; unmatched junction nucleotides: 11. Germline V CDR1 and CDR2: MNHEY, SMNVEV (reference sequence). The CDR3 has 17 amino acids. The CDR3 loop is CASSSAGTGRAGNTIYF. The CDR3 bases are TGTGCCAGCAGTTCGGCGGGGACAGGGAGGGCCGGAAACACCATATATTTT.

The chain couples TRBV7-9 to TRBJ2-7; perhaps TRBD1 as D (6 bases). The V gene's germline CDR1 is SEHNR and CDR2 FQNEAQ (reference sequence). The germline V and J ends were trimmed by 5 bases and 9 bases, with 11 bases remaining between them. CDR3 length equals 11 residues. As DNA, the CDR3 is TGTGCCAGCAGCCCCGGACAGCGGCAGTACTTC. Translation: CASSPGQRQYF.

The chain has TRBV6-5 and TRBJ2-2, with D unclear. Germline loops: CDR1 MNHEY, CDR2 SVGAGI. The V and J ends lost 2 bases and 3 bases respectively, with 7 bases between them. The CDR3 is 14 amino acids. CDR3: CASSYGRYTGELFF. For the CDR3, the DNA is TGTGCCAGCAGTTACGGCAGATACACCGGGGAGCTGTTTTTT.

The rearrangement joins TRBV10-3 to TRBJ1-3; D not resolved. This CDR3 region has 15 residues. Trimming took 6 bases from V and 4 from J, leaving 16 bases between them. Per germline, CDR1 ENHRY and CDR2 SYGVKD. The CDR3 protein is CAIRERGSEGNTIYF. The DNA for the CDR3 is TGTGCCATCAGAGAACGAGGCTCCGAGGGAAACACCATATATTTT.

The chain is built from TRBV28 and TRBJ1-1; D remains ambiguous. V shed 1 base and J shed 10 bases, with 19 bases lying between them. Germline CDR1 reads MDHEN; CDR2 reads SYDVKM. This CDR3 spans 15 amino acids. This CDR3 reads CASSLYLGVGGRAFF. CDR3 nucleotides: TGTGCCAGCAGTTTATATCTGGGTGTCGGAGGGAGAGCTTTCTTT.

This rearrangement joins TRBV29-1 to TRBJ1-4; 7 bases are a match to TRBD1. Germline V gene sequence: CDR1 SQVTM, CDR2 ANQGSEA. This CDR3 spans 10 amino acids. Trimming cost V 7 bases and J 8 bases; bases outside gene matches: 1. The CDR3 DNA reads TGCAGCGCCAGGGGGGAAAAACTGTTTTTT. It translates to CSARGEKLFF.

CDR3 region: CASSVDASGRGVTDTQYF. Written as DNA, the CDR3 is TGTGCCAGCAGCGTAGACGCTAGCGGGAGGGGGGTCACAGATACGCAGTATTTT. The gene calls are TRBV9 and TRBJ2-3; 12 positions match TRBD2. The CDR3 covers 18 residues. The V segment lost 0 bases and the J segment 2 bases; nucleotides outside the gene matches: 7. Germline CDR1 SGDLS, CDR2 YYNGEE.

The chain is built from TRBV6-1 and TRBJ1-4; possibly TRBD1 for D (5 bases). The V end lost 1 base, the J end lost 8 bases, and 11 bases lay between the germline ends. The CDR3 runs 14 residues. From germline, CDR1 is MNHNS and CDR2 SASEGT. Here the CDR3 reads CASSEEGVWEKLFF. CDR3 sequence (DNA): TGTGCCAGCAGTGAAGAAGGGGTATGGGAAAAACTGTTTTTT.